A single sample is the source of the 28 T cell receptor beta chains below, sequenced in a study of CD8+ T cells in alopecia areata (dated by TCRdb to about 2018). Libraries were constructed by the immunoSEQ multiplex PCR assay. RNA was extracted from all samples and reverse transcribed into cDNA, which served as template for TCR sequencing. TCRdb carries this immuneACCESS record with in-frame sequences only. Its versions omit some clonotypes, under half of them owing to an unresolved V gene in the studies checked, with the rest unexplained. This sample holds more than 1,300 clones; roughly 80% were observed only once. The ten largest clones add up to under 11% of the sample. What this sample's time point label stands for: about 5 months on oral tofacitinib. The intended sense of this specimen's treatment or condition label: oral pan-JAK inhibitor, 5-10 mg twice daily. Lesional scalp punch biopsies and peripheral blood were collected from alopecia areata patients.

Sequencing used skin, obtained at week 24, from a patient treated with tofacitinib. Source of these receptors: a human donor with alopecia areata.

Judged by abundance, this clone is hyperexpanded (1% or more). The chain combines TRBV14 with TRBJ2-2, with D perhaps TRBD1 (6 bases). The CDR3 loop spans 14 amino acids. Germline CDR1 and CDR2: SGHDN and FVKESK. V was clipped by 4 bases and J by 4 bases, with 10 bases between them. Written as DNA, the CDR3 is TGTGCCAGCAGCCCGACAGGTTTCACCGGGGAGCTGTTTTTT. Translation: CASSPTGFTGELFF.

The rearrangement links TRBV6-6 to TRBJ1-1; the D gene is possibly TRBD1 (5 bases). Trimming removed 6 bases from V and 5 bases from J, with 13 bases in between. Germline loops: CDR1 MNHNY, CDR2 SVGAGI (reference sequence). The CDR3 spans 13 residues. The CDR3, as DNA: TGTGCCAGCAGCACCGGAACAGGAACTGAAGCTTTCTTT. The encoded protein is CASSTGTGTEAFF.

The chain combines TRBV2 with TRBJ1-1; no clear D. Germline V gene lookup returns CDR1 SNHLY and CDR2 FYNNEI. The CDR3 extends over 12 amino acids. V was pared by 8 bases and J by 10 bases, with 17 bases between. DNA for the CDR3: TGTGCCAGCGTATTGACCCGCGCGGGAGCTTTCTTT. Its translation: CASVLTRAGAFF.

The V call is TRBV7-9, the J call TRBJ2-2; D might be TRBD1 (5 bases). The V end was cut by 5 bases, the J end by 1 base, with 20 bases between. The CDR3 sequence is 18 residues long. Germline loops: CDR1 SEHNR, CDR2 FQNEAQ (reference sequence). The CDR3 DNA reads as TGTGCCAGCAGCCGATCAGGGCGCGGATTTGTGAACACCGGGGAGCTGTTTTTT. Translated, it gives CASSRSGRGFVNTGELFF.

CDR3 in amino acids: CASSQGFYDREVSGANVLTF. DNA of the CDR3: TGCGCCAGCAGCCAGGGATTTTACGACAGGGAGGTTTCTGGGGCCAACGTCCTGACTTTC. The rearrangement links TRBV4-1 to TRBJ2-6; D is perhaps TRBD1 (7 bases). Trimming removed 3 bases from V and 1 base from J, with 22 bases in between. Germline values: CDR1 MGHRA, CDR2 YSYEKL. The CDR3 is made up of 20 amino acids.

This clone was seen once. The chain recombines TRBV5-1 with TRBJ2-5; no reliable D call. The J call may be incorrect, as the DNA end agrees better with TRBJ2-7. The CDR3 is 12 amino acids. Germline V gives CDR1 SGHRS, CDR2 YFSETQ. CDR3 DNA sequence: TGCGCCAGCAGCTTTGACGGCTACGAGCAGTACTTC. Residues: CASSFDGYEQYF.

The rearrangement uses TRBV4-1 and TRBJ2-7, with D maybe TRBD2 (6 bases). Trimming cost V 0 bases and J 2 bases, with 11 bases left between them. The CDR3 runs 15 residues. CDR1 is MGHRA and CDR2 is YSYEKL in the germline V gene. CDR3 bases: TGCGCCAGCAGCCAAGATCGGGGGTACACCTACGAGCAGTACTTC. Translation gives CASSQDRGYTYEQYF.

The CDR3 nucleotides read TGTGCCAGCTCACCACCATGGGGGGGCCTCTACGAGCAGTACTTC. Protein sequence: CASSPPWGGLYEQYF. The gene calls are TRBV18 and TRBJ2-7; perhaps TRBD2 as D (7 bases). Trimming stripped 0 bases from V and 3 bases from J, with 12 bases between. Germline values: CDR1 KGHSH, CDR2 LQKENI. The CDR3 sequence is 15 residues long.

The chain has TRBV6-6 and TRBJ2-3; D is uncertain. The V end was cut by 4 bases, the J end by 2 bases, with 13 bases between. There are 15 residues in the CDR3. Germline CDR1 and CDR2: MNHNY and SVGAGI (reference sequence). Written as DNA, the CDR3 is TGTGCCAGCAGTTTTAGGAACAGAGCCACAGATACGCAGTATTTT. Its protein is CASSFRNRATDTQYF.

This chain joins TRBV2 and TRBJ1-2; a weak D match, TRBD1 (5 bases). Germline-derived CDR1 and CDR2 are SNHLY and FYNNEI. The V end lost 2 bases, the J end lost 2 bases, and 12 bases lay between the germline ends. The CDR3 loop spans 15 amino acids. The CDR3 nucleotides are TGTGCCAGCAGTGAATTGTCTCAGGGAAACTATGGCTACACCTTC. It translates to CASSELSQGNYGYTF.

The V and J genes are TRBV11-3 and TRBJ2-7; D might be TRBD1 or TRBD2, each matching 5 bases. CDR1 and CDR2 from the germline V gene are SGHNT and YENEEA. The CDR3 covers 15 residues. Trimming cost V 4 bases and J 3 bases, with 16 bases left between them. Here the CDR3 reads CASSSRDPEDYEQYF. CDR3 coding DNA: TGTGCCAGCAGCTCTCGGGACCCCGAAGACTACGAGCAGTACTTC.

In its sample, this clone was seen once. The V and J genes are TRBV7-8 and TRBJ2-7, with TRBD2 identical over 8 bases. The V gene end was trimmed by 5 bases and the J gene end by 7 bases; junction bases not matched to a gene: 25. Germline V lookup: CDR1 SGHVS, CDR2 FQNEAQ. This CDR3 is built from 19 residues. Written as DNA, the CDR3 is TGTGCCAGCAGCCTCGAACTTAGTCCAGCGGGGGAACCTTCGAAAGAGCAGTACTTC. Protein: CASSLELSPAGEPSKEQYF.

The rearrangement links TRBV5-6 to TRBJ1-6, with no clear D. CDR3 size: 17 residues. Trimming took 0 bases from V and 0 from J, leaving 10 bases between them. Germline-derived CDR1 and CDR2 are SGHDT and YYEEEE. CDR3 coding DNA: TGTGCCAGCAGCTTGGGACATTCGAGCTCCTATAATTCACCCCTCCACTTT. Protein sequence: CASSLGHSSSYNSPLHF.

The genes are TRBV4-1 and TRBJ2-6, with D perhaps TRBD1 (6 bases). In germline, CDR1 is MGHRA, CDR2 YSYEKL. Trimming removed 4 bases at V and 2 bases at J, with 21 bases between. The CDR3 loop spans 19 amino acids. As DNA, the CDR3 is TGCGCCAGCAGCCTAGACAGCAGACGCCCAGGGGCTGGGGCCAACGTCCTGACTTTC. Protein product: CASSLDSRRPGAGANVLTF.

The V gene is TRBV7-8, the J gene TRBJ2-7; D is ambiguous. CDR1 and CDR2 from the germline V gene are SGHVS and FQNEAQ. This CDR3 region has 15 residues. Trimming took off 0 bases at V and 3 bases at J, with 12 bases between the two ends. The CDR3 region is CASSLALQFLYEQYF. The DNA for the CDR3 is TGTGCCAGCAGCTTAGCGTTACAATTTCTCTACGAGCAGTACTTC.

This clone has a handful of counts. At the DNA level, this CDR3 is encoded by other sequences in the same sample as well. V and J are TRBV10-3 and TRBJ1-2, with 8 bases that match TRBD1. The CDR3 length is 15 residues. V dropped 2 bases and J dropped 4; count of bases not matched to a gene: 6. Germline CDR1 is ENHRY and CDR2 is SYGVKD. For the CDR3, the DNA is TGTGCCATCAGTGAGGGGCAGGGGGCCTCCTATGGCTACACCTTC. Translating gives CAISEGQGASYGYTF.

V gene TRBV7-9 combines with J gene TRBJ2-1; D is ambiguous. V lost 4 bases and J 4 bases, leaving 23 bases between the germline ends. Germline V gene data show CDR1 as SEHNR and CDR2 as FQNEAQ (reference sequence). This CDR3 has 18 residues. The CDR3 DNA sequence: TGTGCCAGCAGCTCCCATCCCCCGCCAGGAAACCATTACAATGAGCAGTTCTTC. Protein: CASSSHPPPGNHYNEQFF.

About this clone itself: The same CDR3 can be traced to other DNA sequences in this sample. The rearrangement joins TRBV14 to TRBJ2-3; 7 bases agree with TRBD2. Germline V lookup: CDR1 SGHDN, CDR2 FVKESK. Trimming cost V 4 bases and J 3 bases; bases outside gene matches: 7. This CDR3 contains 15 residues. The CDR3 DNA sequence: TGTGCCAGCAGCCGACAGCTAGCGGCGACAGATACGCAGTATTTT. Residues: CASSRQLAATDTQYF.

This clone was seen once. The DNA of the CDR3 is TGCAGCGTTGAAAGTCGGTTCTCCTACAATGAGCAGTTCTTC. It translates to CSVESRFSYNEQFF. The rearrangement links TRBV29-1 to TRBJ2-1; no reliable D call. The CDR3 is 14 residues long. V was clipped by 2 bases and J by 0 bases, with 8 bases between them. Germline lookup yields CDR1 SQVTM and CDR2 ANQGSEA.

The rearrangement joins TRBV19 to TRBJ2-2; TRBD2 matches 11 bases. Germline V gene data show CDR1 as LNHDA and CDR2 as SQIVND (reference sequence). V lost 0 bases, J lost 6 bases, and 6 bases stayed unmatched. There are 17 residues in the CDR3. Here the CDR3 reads CASSIDTSGGLSGELFF. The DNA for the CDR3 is TGTGCCAGTAGTATAGATACTAGCGGGGGTCTGTCCGGGGAGCTGTTTTTT.

CDR3 nucleotide sequence: TGTGCCTGGAGGGGCAGGGGTATCAATGGCTACACCTTC. It yields the protein CAWRGRGINGYTF. The rearrangement links TRBV30 to TRBJ1-2, with D tentatively TRBD1 (6 bases). CDR1 and CDR2 from the germline V gene are GTSNPN and SVGIG (reference sequence). V was shortened by 3 bases and J by 6 bases, with 14 bases between the two germline ends. This CDR3 has 13 amino acids.

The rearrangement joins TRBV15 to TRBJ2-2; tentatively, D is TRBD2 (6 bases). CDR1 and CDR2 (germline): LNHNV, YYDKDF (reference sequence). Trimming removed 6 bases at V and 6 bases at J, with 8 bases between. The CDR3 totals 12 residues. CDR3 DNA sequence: TGTGCCACCAGGGGGGACTCCGGGGAGCTGTTTTTT. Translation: CATRGDSGELFF.

CDR3 residues: CASSFRRGGENTQYF. CDR3 in DNA: TGTGCCAGCAGCTTCCGGCGGGGGGGCGAGAATACGCAGTATTTT. The chain employs TRBV5-4 and TRBJ2-3; 9 bases agree with TRBD2. The trim removed 2 bases at V and 7 bases at J, leaving 8 bases unmatched. CDR1 and CDR2 from the germline V gene are SGHNT and YYREEE (reference sequence). This CDR3 spans 15 amino acids. Full variable domain (rest looked up from reference TRBV5-4 and TRBJ2-3): ETGVTQSPTHLIKTRGQQVTLRCSSQSGHNTVSWYQQALGQGPQFIFQYYREEENGRGNFPPRFSGLQFPNYSSELNVNALELDDSALYLCASSFRRGGENTQYFGPGTRLTVL.

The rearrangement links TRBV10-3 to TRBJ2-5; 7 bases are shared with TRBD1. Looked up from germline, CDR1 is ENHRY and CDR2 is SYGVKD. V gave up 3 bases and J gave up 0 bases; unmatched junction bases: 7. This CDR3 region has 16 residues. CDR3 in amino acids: CAISDPTGAYQETQYF. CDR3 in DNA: TGTGCCATCAGTGACCCAACAGGGGCGTACCAAGAGACCCAGTACTTC.

The CDR3 region has the DNA TGTGCCAGTAGTACTGGGACAGGGAATCCCTACAATGAGCAGTTCTTC. As protein: CASSTGTGNPYNEQFF. The chain carries TRBV19 and TRBJ2-1; TRBD1 aligns across 9 bases. J lost 2 bases, V lost 4 bases, and 6 bases had no gene match. This CDR3 has 16 amino acids. Germline V gene sequence: CDR1 LNHDA, CDR2 SQIVND (reference sequence).

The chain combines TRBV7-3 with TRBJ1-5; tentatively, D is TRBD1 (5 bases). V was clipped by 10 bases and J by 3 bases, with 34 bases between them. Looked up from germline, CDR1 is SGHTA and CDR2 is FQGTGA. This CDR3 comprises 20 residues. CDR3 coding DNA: TGTGCCAACGGGTCCGCCGGCGGACACCCGATGGGTAGTGACAATCAGCCCCAGCATTTT. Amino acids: CANGSAGGHPMGSDNQPQHF.

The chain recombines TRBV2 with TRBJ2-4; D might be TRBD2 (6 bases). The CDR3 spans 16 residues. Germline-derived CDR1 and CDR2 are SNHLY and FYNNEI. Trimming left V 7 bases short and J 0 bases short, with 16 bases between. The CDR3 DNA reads TGTGCCAGCATTAATCCATGGGGGGAAGCCAAAAACATTCAGTACTTC. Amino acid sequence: CASINPWGEAKNIQYF.

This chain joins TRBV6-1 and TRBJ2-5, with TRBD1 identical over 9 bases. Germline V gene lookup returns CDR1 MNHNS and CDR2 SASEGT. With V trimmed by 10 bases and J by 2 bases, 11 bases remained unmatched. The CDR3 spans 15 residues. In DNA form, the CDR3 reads TGTGCCATCTCTCCCTTGGGACAGGGACAAGAGACCCAGTACTTC. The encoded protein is CAISPLGQGQETQYF.